The 10 T cell receptor beta chains listed next were all sequenced from one sample in a study of CD8+ T cells in alopecia areata. Extracted RNA was reverse transcribed, and the resulting cDNA served as sequencing template. Assay used: immunoSEQ multiplex PCR; TCRdb lists only in-frame clones, some missing. The sample consists of roughly 180,000 clones, roughly 50% of them appearing once. Treatment noted: oral pan-JAK inhibitor, 5-10 mg twice daily. The sample here was CD8+ T cells sorted from blood, taken at week 24, from a patient treated with tofacitinib. Receptor source: a human donor with alopecia areata.

This clone has more than one count but fewer than ten. The chain links TRBV4-3 to TRBJ1-2; D unclear. There are 13 residues in the CDR3. Per germline, CDR1 LGHNA and CDR2 YSLEER. V was shortened by 0 bases and J by 7 bases, with 9 bases between the two germline ends. In DNA form, the CDR3 reads TGCGCCAGCAGCCAAGACAACGGTGGTGGCTACACCTTC. Translating gives CASSQDNGGGYTF.

As to this clone: With only one base between it and a far larger clone, this is likely a read error. The chain couples TRBV13 to TRBJ2-7; D gene ambiguous. This CDR3 has 12 amino acids. The V gene's germline CDR1 is PRHDT and CDR2 FYEKMQ (reference sequence). V was shortened by 3 bases and J by 3 bases, with 6 bases between the two germline ends. Written as DNA, the CDR3 is TGTGCCAGCAGCTTGGAAGGCTACGAGCAGTACTTC. It is translated as CASSLEGYEQYF. Filled out from reference TRBV13 and TRBJ2-7, the complete variable domain reads AAGVIQSPRHLIKEKRETATLKCYPIPRHDTVYWYQQGPGQDPQFLISFYEKMQSDKGSIPDRFSAQQFSDYHSELNMSSLELGDSALYFCASSLEGYEQYFGPGTRLTVT.

The CDR3 sequence: CACPGQGATTYEQYF. CDR3 nucleotide sequence: TGTGCCTGTCCGGGACAGGGGGCGACCACCTACGAGCAGTACTTC. J is TRBJ2-7 and V is TRBV30, with 12 bases lining up with TRBD1. Germline V gene sequence: CDR1 GTSNPN, CDR2 SVGIG (reference sequence). V shed 6 bases and J 2 bases; nucleotides not matched to a gene: 8. The length of the CDR3 is 15 residues.

This clone has just one count. J is TRBJ1-4 and V is TRBV15, with 8 bases identical to TRBD1. V shed 0 bases, J shed 8 bases, and the junction held 5 bases outside the gene matches. Germline V gene lookup returns CDR1 LNHNV and CDR2 YYDKDF (reference sequence). This CDR3 contains 15 residues. CDR3 amino acids: CATSREDREIEKLFF. The CDR3, as DNA: TGTGCCACCAGCAGAGAGGACAGGGAGATAGAAAAACTGTTTTTT. Combining the CDR3 with reference TRBV15 and TRBJ1-4 gives the whole variable domain DAMVIQNPRYQVTQFGKPVTLSCSQTLNHNVMYWYQQKSSQAPKLLFHYYDKDFNNEADTPDNFQSRRPNTSFCFLDIRSPGLGDTAMYLCATSREDREIEKLFFGSGTQLSVL.

CDR3 loop: CASSPRTDNQPQHF. The DNA for the CDR3 is TGTGCCAGCTCACCGAGGACAGACAATCAGCCCCAGCATTTT. This sequence joins TRBV18 and TRBJ1-5; TRBD1 might be the D (6 bases). Trimming removed 3 bases from V and 3 bases from J, with 9 bases in between. Germline CDR1 reads KGHSH; CDR2 reads LQKENI. The CDR3 runs 14 residues.

The chain carries TRBV15 and TRBJ1-1, with D perhaps matching TRBD1 (5 bases). The CDR3 is made up of 15 amino acids. V was pared by 3 bases and J by 4 bases, with 15 bases between. Germline loops: CDR1 LNHNV, CDR2 YYDKDF (reference sequence). CDR3 region: CATSSPQDWITEAFF. The CDR3 DNA sequence: TGTGCCACCAGCAGCCCACAGGATTGGATCACTGAAGCTTTCTTT. Full variable domain (remainder filled in from reference TRBV15 and TRBJ1-1): DAMVIQNPRYQVTQFGKPVTLSCSQTLNHNVMYWYQQKSSQAPKLLFHYYDKDFNNEADTPDNFQSRRPNTSFCFLDIRSPGLGDTAMYLCATSSPQDWITEAFFGQGTRLTVV.

This clone was counted between two and nine times. The chain combines TRBV7-9 with TRBJ2-2, with D possibly TRBD1 on 6 matching bases. V gave up 11 bases and J gave up 7 bases, with 20 bases separating them. CDR1 and CDR2 from the germline V gene are SEHNR and FQNEAQ (reference sequence). This CDR3 is built from 14 residues. CDR3 in DNA: TGTGCCTCCGGGAACAGGGATCGTAACGGGGAGCTGTTTTTT. This encodes CASGNRDRNGELFF.

On this clone: Other DNA sequences of this sample code for an identical CDR3. The chain is built from TRBV9 and TRBJ2-2; no clear D gene. This CDR3 has 12 amino acids. CDR1 and CDR2 (germline): SGDLS, YYNGEE. Deletions cut 2 bases from V and 4 bases from J, with 3 bases between. CDR3 protein: CASSVITGELFF. For the CDR3, the DNA is TGTGCCAGCAGCGTTATCACCGGGGAGCTGTTTTTT.

The sample holds many counts of this clone. Other DNA sequences in this sample translate to the same CDR3. The chain uses TRBV7-9 and TRBJ1-1; D is ambiguous. In germline, CDR1 is SEHNR, CDR2 FQNEAQ (reference sequence). The CDR3 is made up of 12 amino acids. The germline V and J ends were trimmed by 3 bases and 3 bases, with 5 bases remaining between them. The CDR3: CASSFGDTEAFF. DNA for the CDR3: TGTGCCAGCAGCTTTGGGGACACTGAAGCTTTCTTT.

This clone turned up a few times. The chain employs TRBV18 and TRBJ2-7; 7 bases align to TRBD1. Germline trimming cut 2 bases from V and 3 bases from J; bases unmatched to any gene: 7. Germline CDR1 and CDR2: KGHSH and LQKENI. This CDR3 spans 15 amino acids. The CDR3 DNA follows: TGTGCCAGCTCACCAACGCCGGGACAGAACTACGAGCAGTACTTC. This gives the protein CASSPTPGQNYEQYF.